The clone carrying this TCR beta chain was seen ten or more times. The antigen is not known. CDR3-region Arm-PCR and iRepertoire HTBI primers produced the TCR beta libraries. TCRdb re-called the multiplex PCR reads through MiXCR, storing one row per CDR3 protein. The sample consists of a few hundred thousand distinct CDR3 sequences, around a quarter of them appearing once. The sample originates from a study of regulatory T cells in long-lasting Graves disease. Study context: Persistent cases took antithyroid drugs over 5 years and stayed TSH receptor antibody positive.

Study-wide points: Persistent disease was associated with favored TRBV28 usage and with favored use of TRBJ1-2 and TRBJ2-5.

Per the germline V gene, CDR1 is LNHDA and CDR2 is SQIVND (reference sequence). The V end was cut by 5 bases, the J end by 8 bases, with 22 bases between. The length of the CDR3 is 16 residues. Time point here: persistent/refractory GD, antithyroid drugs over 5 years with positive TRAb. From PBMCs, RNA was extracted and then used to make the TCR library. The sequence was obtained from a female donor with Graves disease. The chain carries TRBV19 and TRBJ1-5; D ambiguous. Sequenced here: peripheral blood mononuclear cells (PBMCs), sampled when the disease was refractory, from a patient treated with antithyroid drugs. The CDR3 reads CASSVKTGALEEPQHF. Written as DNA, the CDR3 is TGTGCCAGTAGTGTCAAAACGGGTGCGCTCGAGGAGCCCCAGCATTTT.